This T cell receptor (beta chain) is drawn from a study of shared clonotypes between healthy human individuals. The V gene's germline CDR1 is SGDLS and CDR2 YYNGEE. The V end lost 1 base, the J end lost 9 bases, and 19 bases lay between the germline ends. This CDR3 comprises 16 residues. This clone was counted once. TCRdb keeps only in-frame clones here, not all; method: immunoSEQ multiplex PCR. The profile shows 450,000 to 500,000 clones, 65% to 80% of them singletons. The material sequenced was PBMCs. The clonotype originates from a woman aged 40 to 55 in good health. Some clones in this sample may be carry-over from other donors' samples. The chain employs TRBV9 and TRBJ1-4; D gene unclear. The CDR3 region is CASSVRVVLMGKKLFF. The CDR3 nucleotides are TGTGCCAGCAGCGTACGAGTTGTCCTCATGGGGAAAAAACTGTTTTTT.